The TCR beta chain under discussion was sequenced for a study of T cells in Graves' hyperthyroidism and ophthalmopathy (dated by TCRdb to the late 2010s). Context from the whole study: Peripheral blood samples were taken at the time of initial diagnosis, prior to any treatment. To identify TCR V-J signatures that set the groups apart, the researchers used a discovery cohort of about a hundred patients, made up of fewer than 50 with Graves' ophthalmopathy and about 60 with stable Graves' hyperthyroidism. Prospective prediction of ophthalmopathy was tested in an independent validation cohort consisting of some 20 hyperthyroidism patients and some 17 patients who later progressed to ophthalmopathy. The roughly 91 discovery patients were randomly divided into training and test sets at a 7:3 ratio. In addition, the study compared T-cell repertoires in thyroid tissue and in blood from five or six Graves' hyperthyroidism patients. Once sampling was done, hyperthyroidism patients were given methimazole at a starting dose of 30 mg daily, whereas ophthalmopathy patients were given high-dose intravenous methylprednisolone. TCR Vbeta CDR3 sequencing of roughly 140 peripheral blood samples (around 45 ophthalmopathy, 75 to 85 hyperthyroidism and approximately 17 progressor patients) is reported in the paper. Overall study results and their limits: Sample size was not statistically predetermined, and blinding of investigators to group allocation was not performed. In validation, the model predicted progression to ophthalmopathy with over 65% sensitivity and approximately 74% specificity, a median of 6.5 months before onset. In cross-validation, a model built on a 13 V-J signature told ophthalmopathy apart from stable hyperthyroidism with roughly 87% sensitivity and roughly 83% specificity, and in testing the same model reached 80%/75%. Most expanded thyroid clonotypes (frequency above 0.001) were also detected in blood, suggesting blood repertoires may reflect thyroid immune responses.

This clonotype was seen ten or more times. Its antigen specificity is not known. No much larger clone is present one base from it, and per-base qualities are unavailable. Moderately to severely active disease, a Clinical Activity Score of at least 3, a NOSPECS grade of at least 4, and a duration under 3 months were present in ophthalmopathy patients. Patients with uncontrolled infections, other autoimmune diseases, pregnancy or lactation were excluded. Diagnoses relied on clinical symptoms, serum thyroxine and TRAb, thyroid ultrasound and orbital computed tomography. Ficoll-Paque density gradient centrifugation was used to isolate PBMCs from 8.5 to 10 ml of fresh peripheral blood. Total RNA was extracted using Trizol reagent, and RNA quality was assessed on an Agilent 2100 Bioanalyzer. TCR beta CDR3 regions were amplified from RNA transcripts. A first-round RT-PCR of the TCR CDR3 used the HTBI primer set with the Qiagen OneStep RT-PCR kit. The libraries were constructed in a second round of multiplex PCR and then size-selected and purified. Paired-end sequencing of the libraries was performed with 100 bp reads on an Illumina HiSeq2000. On the study's bioinformatics: SOAPnuke was used to process the raw data, with reads discarded if the reads contained adapters or uncalled bases, had a mean Phred below 15, or lacked an exact constant-primer or identifier match. High-quality paired reads were merged with COPE v1.2.5, and unique nucleotide sequences were defined as clonotypes. Clonotypes were aligned to IMGT TRBV, TRBD and TRBJ reference segments using MiTCR v1.1. Analysis was restricted to V-J combinations with a frequency above 0.0001, which covered 99.2% of repertoires. The TCS score was defined as the ratio of F50 (clonal expansion) to E x V (chaos), calculated using BLOSUM62-based TCRdist between CDR3 peptides within each V-J. Welch's t-statistics and random forest reduced fewer than 600 V-J features to 10 to 15, which were used in a naive Bayes classifier (R e1071). Clones were called with MiXCR by TCRdb after fastp trimmed the public reads at Q25, and only in-frame beta chains were retained. Each record represents a unique CDR3 protein, reported with the most common genes and DNA among its rows. TCRdb, rather than the study authors, made the V and J calls. For this sample there are approximately 690,000 distinct CDR3 sequences; about 20% appear just once. Clones ranked in the top ten supply about 34% of the sample.

The cysteine opens and the phenylalanine closes a CDR3 of 13 amino acids. CDR3 DNA is the only sequence kept; it has 39 bases, read in frame from the first base. V is reduced by 5 bases and J by 3 bases, leaving a spacing of 8 bases between them. The germline V gene yields MDHEN for CDR1 and SYDVKM for CDR2. The clonotype was recovered from a man between 25 and 39 years old with Graves' ophthalmopathy. This chain is built from TRBV28 and TRBJ2-1; TRBD2 could be the D gene, as 5 bases match. The sequencing sample was made of blood. The CDR3 loop reads CASSDRDYNEQFF. In nucleotide form, the sequence is TGTGCCAGCAGTGACCGGGACTACAATGAGCAGTTCTTC.